Listed here are 28 T cell receptor beta chains from one sample, sequenced in a study of TIL therapy for anti-PD-1-resistant metastatic lung cancer. The libraries were made with immunoSEQ v3. The table came from immunoSEQ multiplex PCR; TCRdb's copy has only in-frame clones and leaves some out. The data hold 55,000 to 65,000 clones, with about two thirds observed a single time. The time point is: pre-treatment sample, taken before nivolumab and TIL therapy. Sequencing used blood, obtained at baseline. The receptors derive from a person aged 25 to 85 with non-small cell lung cancer.

The V call is TRBV2, the J call TRBJ2-7, with no clear D. This CDR3 region has 15 residues. CDR1 SNHLY and CDR2 FYNNEI come from the germline V gene. Between the trimmed V and J ends, which lost 4 bases and 2 bases, there was a span of 15 bases. The CDR3 loop is CASSARLLGAYEQYF. The CDR3, as DNA: TGTGCCAGCAGTGCACGTCTCTTGGGTGCCTACGAGCAGTACTTC.

The chain employs TRBV30 and TRBJ1-1, with 7 bases matching TRBD1. This CDR3 region has 17 residues. J was trimmed by 4 bases and V by 6 bases; bases with no gene match: 20. Per germline, CDR1 GTSNPN and CDR2 SVGIG (reference sequence). The CDR3 DNA reads as TGTGCCTGTACCTCTAACCGGGACAGTCCTTACCTCACTGAAGCTTTCTTT. Translated, it gives CACTSNRDSPYLTEAFF.

The J gene is TRBJ1-2, the V gene TRBV5-1; no clear D gene. This CDR3 is built from 13 residues. V was clipped by 4 bases and J by 3 bases, with 10 bases between them. Germline values: CDR1 SGHRS, CDR2 YFSETQ. The CDR3 DNA reads TGCGCCAGCAGCCCGGACGGTTACTATGGCTACACCTTC. Its protein product is CASSPDGYYGYTF.

The CDR3 bases are TGTGCCAGCAGCCCTCAACGGGAAGAGACCCAGTACTTC. Amino acids: CASSPQREETQYF. This chain uses TRBV7-9 with TRBJ2-5; D gene unclear. This CDR3 spans 13 amino acids. Trimming removed 5 bases at V and 3 bases at J, with 10 bases between. The germline CDR1 and CDR2 sequences are SEHNR and FQNEAQ (reference sequence).

J is TRBJ1-4 and V is TRBV5-1; D is unresolved. The ends were cut back, 4 bases at V and 8 bases at J, with 21 bases in the middle. The germline V gene encodes CDR1 SGHRS and CDR2 YFSETQ. The CDR3 consists of 16 residues. This CDR3 reads CASSRHLAPPEEKLFF. The CDR3 DNA reads TGCGCCAGCAGCCGTCATCTGGCGCCTCCTGAGGAAAAACTGTTTTTT. Filled out from reference TRBV5-1 and TRBJ1-4, the complete variable domain reads KAGVTQTPRYLIKTRGQQVTLSCSPISGHRSVSWYQQTPGQGLQFLFEYFSETQRNKGNFPGRFSGRQFSNSRSEMNVSTLELGDSALYLCASSRHLAPPEEKLFFGSGTQLSVL.

The chain uses TRBV7-6 and TRBJ2-3; D is unresolved. The V end was cut by 5 bases, the J end by 6 bases, with 12 bases between. Germline V gene lookup returns CDR1 SGHVS and CDR2 FNYEAQ. The CDR3 has 13 residues. CDR3 in DNA: TGTGCCAGCAGCCTGGCCCCCGCGGATACGCAGTATTTT. Residues: CASSLAPADTQYF.

The V gene is TRBV15, the J gene TRBJ2-5; D is uncertain. Trimming removed 1 base from V and 5 bases from J, with 5 bases in between. Germline V lookup: CDR1 LNHNV, CDR2 YYDKDF (reference sequence). This CDR3 is built from 12 residues. CDR3 amino acids: CATSRGWETQYF. DNA for the CDR3: TGTGCCACCAGCAGAGGATGGGAGACCCAGTACTTC.

This sequence joins TRBV7-9 and TRBJ2-7; perhaps TRBD1 as D (6 bases). CDR1 and CDR2 from the germline V gene are SEHNR and FQNEAQ (reference sequence). The germline V and J ends were trimmed by 5 bases and 2 bases, with 13 bases remaining between them. This CDR3 comprises 14 residues. The CDR3 DNA sequence: TGTGCCAGCAGCCTCTCCAGGGGCCCCTACGAGCAGTACTTC. It specifies CASSLSRGPYEQYF. Based on the CDR3 plus reference TRBV7-9 and TRBJ2-7, the full variable domain is DTGVSQNPRHKITKRGQNVTFRCDPISEHNRLYWYRQTLGQGPEFLTYFQNEAQLEKSRLLSDRFSAERPKGSFSTLEIQRTEQGDSAMYLCASSLSRGPYEQYFGPGTRLTVT.

The chain couples TRBV5-1 to TRBJ1-2, with a possible D match to TRBD1 (6 bases). Germline-derived CDR1 and CDR2 are SGHRS and YFSETQ. V was trimmed by 0 bases and J by 4 bases, leaving 10 bases between them. The CDR3 covers 14 residues. CDR3 DNA: TGCGCCAGCAGCTTGGATCAGGGGAGCTATGGCTACACCTTC. Translation gives CASSLDQGSYGYTF.

This clone has a single count. V gene TRBV14 combines with J gene TRBJ1-1, with 9 bases identical to TRBD1. Trimming removed 4 bases from V and 3 bases from J; junction bases left unmatched: 3. The CDR3 is 14 residues long. Germline-derived CDR1 and CDR2 are SGHDN and FVKESK. The CDR3 loop reads CASSLGTGYTEAFF. CDR3 in DNA: TGTGCCAGCAGCCTCGGGACAGGGTACACTGAAGCTTTCTTT.

This clone is classed as medium-sized (0.01 to 0.1%). The chain recombines TRBV30 with TRBJ1-3; tentative D call: TRBD1 (5 bases). Germline V gene data show CDR1 as GTSNPN and CDR2 as SVGIG (reference sequence). The CDR3 has 17 amino acids. The CDR3 region is CASGALRTRQYGNTIYF. The DNA of the CDR3 is TGTGCTTCTGGGGCCCTCCGGACACGTCAATATGGAAACACCATATATTTT.

This clone was seen a single time. The gene calls are TRBV15 and TRBJ2-5; D perhaps matches TRBD1 (6 bases). The germline V and J ends were trimmed by 5 bases and 2 bases, with 9 bases remaining between them. Germline CDR1 reads LNHNV; CDR2 reads YYDKDF (reference sequence). The CDR3 length is 13 residues. The CDR3: CATSAQGQETQYF. For the CDR3, the DNA is TGTGCCACCAGCGCACAGGGTCAAGAGACCCAGTACTTC.

The chain is built from TRBV28 and TRBJ1-2; D gene uncertain. CDR1 is MDHEN, CDR2 SYDVKM, per germline. Between the trimmed V and J ends, which lost 1 base and 1 base, there was a span of 10 bases. This CDR3 region has 15 residues. The CDR3, as DNA: TGTGCCAGCAGTTTATACCAGCCCAATAACTATGGCTACACCTTC. Translation gives CASSLYQPNNYGYTF.

The genes are TRBV2 and TRBJ2-2; 7 bases are a match to TRBD1. This CDR3 is 16 amino acids long. Germline V gene lookup returns CDR1 SNHLY and CDR2 FYNNEI. V lost 9 bases to trimming and J lost 6 bases; unmatched junction nucleotides: 16. CDR3 region: CASDTGASLGPGELFF. Written as DNA, the CDR3 is TGTGCCAGTGACACAGGGGCCTCACTGGGTCCCGGGGAGCTGTTTTTT. Using reference TRBV2 and TRBJ2-2 for the parts outside the CDR3, the full variable domain is EPEVTQTPSHQVTQMGQEVILRCVPISNHLYFYWYRQILGQKVEFLVSFYNNEISEKSEIFDDQFSVERPDGSNFTLKIRSTKLEDSAMYFCASDTGASLGPGELFFGEGSRLTVL.

The CDR3 spells CAIQGTYEQYF. CDR3 bases: TGTGCCATCCAGGGCACCTACGAGCAGTACTTC. The V call is TRBV10-3, the J call TRBJ2-7; D may be TRBD1 (5 bases). The CDR3 totals 11 residues. Germline values: CDR1 ENHRY, CDR2 SYGVKD. With 8 bases removed from V and 2 bases from J, the gap between germline ends came to 7 bases.

V usage is TRBV28 and J usage is TRBJ2-7; D not resolved. This CDR3 has 14 residues. Deletions cut 3 bases from V and 0 bases from J, with 9 bases between. The germline V gene has CDR1 MDHEN and CDR2 SYDVKM. CDR3 region: CASSLVLSSYEQYF. CDR3 nucleotide sequence: TGTGCCAGCAGTTTGGTTCTTAGCTCCTACGAGCAGTACTTC.

The chain is built from TRBV9 and TRBJ2-1, with D possibly TRBD1 on 6 matching bases. Germline CDR1 reads SGDLS; CDR2 reads YYNGEE. This CDR3 is 16 amino acids long. V lost 3 bases and J 3 bases, leaving 16 bases between the germline ends. CDR3 sequence (DNA): TGTGCCAGCAGCGCCACACAGGGTGTAAGCTACAATGAGCAGTTCTTC. It specifies CASSATQGVSYNEQFF.

About this clone: Other DNA sequences from this sample encode an identical CDR3 as well. The genes are TRBV19 and TRBJ2-6; D unclear. Germline assignment: CDR1 LNHDA and CDR2 SQIVND (reference sequence). V lost 6 bases, J lost 2 bases, and 2 bases lay in between. The CDR3 runs 12 residues. CDR3 sequence reads: CASRTGANVLTF. DNA for the CDR3: TGTGCCAGTAGGACTGGGGCCAACGTCCTGACTTTC.

V is TRBV5-1 and J is TRBJ2-5; D ambiguous. The CDR3 extends over 12 amino acids. V dropped 2 bases and J dropped 1 base, with 3 bases sitting between them. CDR1 and CDR2 from the germline V gene are SGHRS and YFSETQ. The CDR3 coding sequence is TGCGCCAGCAGCTTTTTCCAAGAGACCCAGTACTTC. Residues: CASSFFQETQYF.

In its sample, this clone was seen once. The V and J genes are TRBV5-5 and TRBJ1-2; TRBD1 is a possible D gene (5 bases). This CDR3 has 15 amino acids. Per the germline V gene, CDR1 is SGHKS and CDR2 is YYEKEE (reference sequence). V was clipped by 3 bases and J by 3 bases, with 15 bases between them. Written as DNA, the CDR3 is TGTGCCAGCAGCTCTGGCGGGACGGCTTACTATGGCTACACCTTC. Translating gives CASSSGGTAYYGYTF. The full variable domain, its missing parts supplied by reference TRBV5-5 and TRBJ1-2, is DAGVTQSPTHLIKTRGQQVTLRCSPISGHKSVSWYQQVLGQGPQFIFQYYEKEERGRGNFPDRFSARQFPNYSSELNVNALLLGDSALYLCASSSGGTAYYGYTFGSGTRLTVV.

The chain combines TRBV7-9 with TRBJ2-1; the D gene is possibly TRBD2 (5 bases). CDR3 length equals 12 residues. The V end lost 2 bases, the J end lost 9 bases, and 8 bases lay between the germline ends. Germline assignment: CDR1 SEHNR and CDR2 FQNEAQ (reference sequence). The CDR3 bases are TGTGCCAGCAGCTTACTAGGGAGTGAGCAGTTCTTC. Translating gives CASSLLGSEQFF.

This clone has a handful of counts. Here the CDR3 reads CASHSGQWLTGELFF. The CDR3 region has the DNA TGTGCCAGCCACTCCGGGCAGTGGTTGACCGGGGAGCTGTTTTTT. This chain joins TRBV6-1 and TRBJ2-2; D is uncertain. The germline V gene encodes CDR1 MNHNS and CDR2 SASEGT. Between the trimmed V and J ends, which lost 8 bases and 5 bases, there was a span of 18 bases. This CDR3 is 15 amino acids long.

V is TRBV10-3 and J is TRBJ1-2; D is unresolved. This CDR3 region has 14 residues. V shed 3 bases and J shed 1 base, with 9 bases lying between them. CDR1 and CDR2 from the germline V gene are ENHRY and SYGVKD. For the CDR3, the DNA is TGTGCCATCAGTGACAGTGAAGATAACTATGGCTACACCTTC. Protein product: CAISDSEDNYGYTF.

The chain links TRBV28 to TRBJ1-2, with D maybe TRBD1 (5 bases). Trimming stripped 1 base from V and 7 bases from J, with 13 bases between. The CDR3 sequence is 14 residues long. The V gene's germline CDR1 is MDHEN and CDR2 SYDVKM. The CDR3 loop is CASSLSGGDLGYTF. The DNA for the CDR3 is TGTGCCAGCAGTTTATCGGGGGGAGACCTTGGCTACACCTTC.

The rearrangement uses TRBV4-1 and TRBJ2-1, with TRBD2 matching over 10 bases. This CDR3 region has 15 residues. The V gene's germline CDR1 is MGHRA and CDR2 YSYEKL. J lost 6 bases, V lost 4 bases, and 6 bases had no gene match. The CDR3 sequence: CASSPSGGRSNEQFF. The CDR3 DNA is TGCGCCAGCAGCCCTAGCGGGGGCCGGAGCAATGAGCAGTTCTTC.

This clone showed up just a few times. The rearrangement links TRBV5-1 to TRBJ2-5; TRBD1 aligns across 9 bases. The V gene end was trimmed by 0 bases and the J gene end by 4 bases; junction bases not matched to a gene: 4. CDR3 size: 15 residues. Germline CDR1 SGHRS, CDR2 YFSETQ. CDR3 region: CASSLGQGGGETQYF. The CDR3 DNA follows: TGCGCCAGCAGCTTGGGACAGGGGGGTGGAGAGACCCAGTACTTC.

The CDR3 sequence is CASRLGQGQVYGYTF. CDR3 coding DNA: TGCGCCAGCAGACTGGGGCAAGGACAAGTCTATGGCTACACCTTC. The rearrangement uses TRBV5-1 and TRBJ1-2, with a weak D call TRBD1 (5 bases). Germline CDR1 reads SGHRS; CDR2 reads YFSETQ. This CDR3 spans 15 amino acids. The germline V and J ends were trimmed by 5 bases and 4 bases, with 18 bases remaining between them.

This clone was seen once. The J gene is TRBJ2-7, the V gene TRBV7-2; D is perhaps TRBD2 (6 bases). Per germline, CDR1 SGHTA and CDR2 FQGNSA. This CDR3 region has 14 residues. Trimming left V 5 bases short and J 7 bases short, with 18 bases between. The CDR3 bases are TGTGCCAGCAGCCGACGACTAGGCGCGGGGGAGCAGTACTTC. Amino acid sequence: CASSRRLGAGEQYF.